This T cell receptor beta chain was captured in a study of OX40 agonist ivuxolimab in advanced cancers. Sequencing used immunoSEQ multiplex PCR; TCRdb keeps in-frame clones, though not all of them. The sample contains 35,000 or so clones, around 82% of which appear only once. Germline V gene sequence: CDR1 SGHNT, CDR2 YYREEE (reference sequence). This CDR3 is built from 17 residues. Deletions cut 4 bases from V and 0 bases from J, with 14 bases between. The chain carries TRBV5-4 and TRBJ2-6; D unclear. The sequences come from CD4+ or CD8+ T cells sorted from blood, collected in a trial of the OX40 agonist ivuxolimab. This sequence was found in an adult with an advanced solid tumor such as melanoma, head and neck, liver or kidney cancer. The CDR3 sequence: CASSTRLVTSGANVLTF. The CDR3 nucleotides read TGTGCCAGCAGCACTCGACTGGTAACCTCTGGGGCCAACGTCCTGACTTTC.